This T cell receptor beta chain was identified in a study of T cell responses to AZD1222 COVID-19 vaccine. Whole-study context: Whether given at about 4 or about 12 weeks, second doses were pooled. Overall study findings and caveats: Targeting of unmutated variant regions was reportedly seen in nearly half of spike-specific TCRs.

Trimming took off 3 bases at V and 4 bases at J, with 20 bases between the two ends. Looked up from germline, CDR1 is SGHRS and CDR2 is YFSETQ. The CDR3 extends over 17 amino acids. Sequencing was performed with immunoSEQ multiplex PCR; in TCRdb, only in-frame clones are kept and a portion is missing. The table has some 130,000 clones, roughly 80% seen once. This clone was observed once. The antigen is undetermined. The starting material was peripheral blood, obtained on day 0 of AZD1222 vaccination. The receptor's source is an adult in good health. The chain has TRBV5-1 and TRBJ1-5, with unresolved D. Here the CDR3 DNA reads TGCGCCAGCAGCTCCCTAATCGACCCTACGAAGAATCAGCCCCAGCATTTT. Amino acid sequence: CASSSLIDPTKNQPQHF.